Shown below are 9 T cell receptor beta chains from a single sample sequenced in a study of OX40 agonist ivuxolimab in advanced cancers. TCRdb keeps only in-frame clones here, not all; method: immunoSEQ multiplex PCR. The sample shows about 34,000 clones, 82% of them seen only once. The sequencing used CD4+ or CD8+ T cells sorted from blood, collected in a trial of the OX40 agonist ivuxolimab. The receptors were sampled from an adult with an advanced solid tumor such as melanoma, head and neck, liver or kidney cancer.

The chain has TRBV15 and TRBJ2-7; D remains unclear. V lost 0 bases and J 6 bases, leaving 9 bases between the germline ends. The CDR3 is 13 residues long. In germline, CDR1 is LNHNV, CDR2 YYDKDF (reference sequence). The CDR3 DNA reads TGTGCCACCAGCAGAGATCTGGGTTTCGAGCAGTACTTC. It encodes CATSRDLGFEQYF.

This rearrangement joins TRBV19 to TRBJ1-1, with 7 bases that match TRBD1. Looked up from germline, CDR1 is LNHDA and CDR2 is SQIVND (reference sequence). CDR3 length: 12 residues. Trimming removed 7 bases from V and 4 bases from J; junction bases left unmatched: 3. The CDR3 DNA sequence: TGTGCCAGTAATAACAGGGGCACTGAAGCTTTCTTT. Its protein is CASNNRGTEAFF.

The chain uses TRBV5-6 and TRBJ2-4, with D possibly being TRBD1 (6 bases). CDR3 length: 14 amino acids. CDR1 and CDR2 (germline): SGHDT, YYEEEE. V was trimmed by 2 bases and J by 5 bases, leaving 11 bases between them. The CDR3 loop is CASSLQGTQNIQYF. The CDR3 bases are TGTGCCAGCAGCTTACAGGGAACCCAAAACATTCAGTACTTC.

The chain employs TRBV5-1 and TRBJ1-4; tentative D call: TRBD1 (5 bases). The germline V gene has CDR1 SGHRS and CDR2 YFSETQ. CDR3 size: 14 residues. Trimming left V 4 bases short and J 8 bases short, with 15 bases between. The CDR3 here is CASSLEQGGEKLFF. The CDR3, as DNA: TGCGCCAGCAGCCTGGAGCAGGGAGGGGAAAAACTGTTTTTT.

V usage is TRBV9 and J usage is TRBJ1-4; TRBD1 matches 7 bases. V dropped 4 bases and J dropped 4; count of bases not matched to a gene: 7. The CDR3 extends over 15 amino acids. Germline lookup yields CDR1 SGDLS and CDR2 YYNGEE. The CDR3 DNA sequence: TGTGCCAGCAGCCTCCTGGGACAGCATAATGAAAAACTGTTTTTT. Residues: CASSLLGQHNEKLFF.

V usage is TRBV19 and J usage is TRBJ1-4, with a possible D match to TRBD1 (5 bases). V was trimmed by 3 bases and J by 8 bases, leaving 13 bases between them. The germline V gene encodes CDR1 LNHDA and CDR2 SQIVND (reference sequence). This CDR3 is built from 14 residues. For the CDR3, the DNA is TGTGCCAGTAGTATGGGGCAGCCGGAGGAAAAACTGTTTTTT. It yields the protein CASSMGQPEEKLFF.

The chain uses TRBV19 and TRBJ1-2; no definite D call. CDR1 is LNHDA and CDR2 is SQIVND in the germline V gene (reference sequence). V lost 0 bases and J lost 4, with 6 bases in between. This CDR3 is built from 13 residues. CDR3 protein: CASSIDRSYGYTF. The CDR3 region has the DNA TGTGCCAGTAGTATAGACAGAAGCTATGGCTACACCTTC.

The genes are TRBV4-2 and TRBJ2-7; 9 bases align to TRBD2. Germline V gives CDR1 LGHNA, CDR2 YNFKEQ. The CDR3 has 16 amino acids. With 4 bases clipped from V and 12 bases from J, the junction kept 19 bases outside the gene matches. The CDR3 DNA reads TGTGCCAGCAGCCGCTTTCGAAGGCGGGAGGGCCTTGAGGTGTACTTC. Protein: CASSRFRRREGLEVYF.

This clone was seen a few times. The V and J genes are TRBV19 and TRBJ2-1; D ambiguous. Germline V gene lookup returns CDR1 LNHDA and CDR2 SQIVND (reference sequence). The CDR3 is 13 amino acids. V was pared by 2 bases and J by 6 bases, with 8 bases between. CDR3 nucleotides: TGTGCCAGTAGTATAAAACTCCTCAATGAGCAGTTCTTC. Encoded protein: CASSIKLLNEQFF.